These T cell receptor beta chains were read from a single sample in a study of T cell responses to AZD1222 COVID-19 vaccine. Here immunoSEQ multiplex PCR was the method, and the copy in TCRdb shows in-frame clones only, minus some. The sample yields 150,000 to 200,000 clones, about 90% seen once. Here the sequenced sample was peripheral blood, taken on day 0 of MenACWY control vaccination. The receptors were sampled from an adult in good health. CDR3s include the opening cysteine and the closing phenylalanine or tryptophan. The D gene is left open where the match is weak. Size is omitted from some rows. Given values are once, few, many or a class for expanded clones.

CDR3aa: CASSQTSTGEQYF
CDR3nt: TGTGCCAGCAGCCAGACTAGCACAGGCGAGCAGTACTTC
abundance: NA
j_gene: TRBJ2-7
v_gene: TRBV7-2
d_gene: TRBD2

CDR3aa: CASSLIESGNYNEQFF
CDR3nt: TGTGCCAGCAGCTTAATTGAGAGCGGGAACTACAATGAGCAGTTCTTC
abundance: NA
j_gene: TRBJ2-1
v_gene: TRBV7-8
d_gene: TRBD2

CDR3aa: CASGLGYGTGGLRFSYNEQFF
CDR3nt: TGTGCTAGTGGTTTGGGTTACGGGACAGGGGGCTTGAGGTTCTCCTACAATGAGCAGTTCTTC
abundance: NA
j_gene: TRBJ2-1
v_gene: TRBV12-5
d_gene: TRBD1

CDR3aa: CASSTGLRYQETQYF
CDR3nt: TGTGCCAGCAGCACAGGACTGAGGTACCAAGAGACCCAGTACTTC
abundance: NA
j_gene: TRBJ2-5
v_gene: TRBV7-2
d_gene: NA

CDR3aa: CASSPPSSGATDTQYF
CDR3nt: TGCGCCAGCAGTCCCCCTTCTAGCGGAGCCACAGATACGCAGTATTTT
abundance: NA
j_gene: TRBJ2-3
v_gene: TRBV5-1
d_gene: TRBD2

CDR3aa: CASSFERGDKYF
CDR3nt: TGTGCCAGCAGCTTCGAACGGGGGGACAAGTACTTC
abundance: few
j_gene: TRBJ2-4
v_gene: TRBV7-2
d_gene: NA

CDR3aa: CASSIARDPGTGAAPQHF
CDR3nt: TGTGCCAGTAGTATAGCTCGGGACCCCGGGACAGGGGCTGCGCCCCAGCATTTT
abundance: NA
j_gene: TRBJ1-5
v_gene: TRBV19
d_gene: TRBD1

CDR3aa: CASSQEPQAGTIYF
CDR3nt: TGTGCCAGCAGCCAAGAACCCCAGGCGGGCACCATATATTTT
abundance: NA
j_gene: TRBJ1-3
v_gene: TRBV3-1/TRBV3-2
d_gene: NA

CDR3aa: CASSQEARGQSPLHF
CDR3nt: TGTGCCAGCAGCCAAGAAGCGCGGGGTCAGTCACCCCTCCACTTT
abundance: NA
j_gene: TRBJ1-6
v_gene: TRBV3-1/TRBV3-2
d_gene: NA

CDR3aa: CASSSRRDRGHEQYF
CDR3nt: TGTGCCAGCAGCTCCCGTCGGGACAGGGGACACGAGCAGTACTTC
abundance: NA
j_gene: TRBJ2-7
v_gene: TRBV7-6
d_gene: TRBD1

CDR3aa: CASSRAGDEQFF
CDR3nt: TGTGCCAGCAGCCGGGCGGGGGATGAGCAGTTCTTC
abundance: NA
j_gene: TRBJ2-1
v_gene: TRBV7-9
d_gene: TRBD2

CDR3aa: CASSSRLAGQYEQYF
CDR3nt: TGTGCCAGCAGCTCCCGACTAGCGGGCCAATACGAGCAGTACTTC
abundance: NA
j_gene: TRBJ2-7
v_gene: TRBV7-2
d_gene: TRBD2

CDR3aa: CASSIHGTSFDEQFF
CDR3nt: TGTGCCAGCAGCATACATGGGACTAGCTTTGATGAGCAGTTCTTC
abundance: NA
j_gene: TRBJ2-1
v_gene: TRBV9
d_gene: TRBD2

CDR3aa: CAWGGDRANEKLFF
CDR3nt: TGTGCCTGGGGGGGGGACAGGGCGAATGAAAAACTGTTTTTT
abundance: NA
j_gene: TRBJ1-4
v_gene: TRBV30
d_gene: TRBD1

CDR3aa: CAWSRGWGNQPQHF
CDR3nt: TGTGCCTGGAGCCGCGGGTGGGGCAATCAGCCCCAGCATTTT
abundance: once
j_gene: TRBJ1-5
v_gene: TRBV30
d_gene: NA

CDR3aa: CASNPAIGKSSPLHF
CDR3nt: TGTGCCAGCAATCCAGCTATAGGGAAGAGTTCACCCCTCCACTTT
abundance: few
j_gene: TRBJ1-6
v_gene: TRBV28
d_gene: NA

CDR3aa: CASSQRTGVLEQYF
CDR3nt: TGTGCCAGCAGCCAAAGAACGGGCGTTTTGGAGCAGTACTTC
abundance: NA
j_gene: TRBJ2-7
v_gene: TRBV14
d_gene: NA

CDR3aa: CASSSGTSGSYTDTQYF
CDR3nt: TGCGCCAGCAGCTCGGGGACTAGCGGGAGTTACACAGATACGCAGTATTTT
abundance: NA
j_gene: TRBJ2-3
v_gene: TRBV5-1
d_gene: TRBD2

CDR3aa: CASSPATGLAETQYF
CDR3nt: TGTGCCAGCAGCCCGGCCACAGGGTTAGCGGAGACCCAGTACTTC
abundance: once
j_gene: TRBJ2-5
v_gene: TRBV13
d_gene: NA

CDR3aa: CASSFRLSSGVETQYF
CDR3nt: TGTGCCAGCAGTTTTCGCCTATCTAGCGGGGTAGAGACCCAGTACTTC
abundance: few
j_gene: TRBJ2-5
v_gene: TRBV27
d_gene: TRBD2

CDR3aa: CASSYSVPDRGYGYTF
CDR3nt: TGTGCCAGCAGTTACTCTGTCCCGGACAGGGGGTACGGCTACACCTTC
abundance: NA
j_gene: TRBJ1-2
v_gene: TRBV6-5
d_gene: TRBD1

CDR3aa: CASSYGSGNTIYF
CDR3nt: TGTGCCAGCAGTTACGGTTCTGGAAACACCATATATTTT
abundance: once
j_gene: TRBJ1-3
v_gene: TRBV6-5
d_gene: NA

CDR3aa: CASSPRKDGYEQYF
CDR3nt: TGTGCCAGCAGCCCGAGAAAGGACGGCTACGAGCAGTACTTC
abundance: few
j_gene: TRBJ2-7
v_gene: TRBV27
d_gene: NA

CDR3aa: CASRHSGTDYNTDTQYF
CDR3nt: TGTGCCAGCAGACATTCCGGGACTGACTATAACACAGATACGCAGTATTTT
abundance: NA
j_gene: TRBJ2-3
v_gene: TRBV27
d_gene: NA

CDR3aa: CASSLDGRQPQHF
CDR3nt: TGCGCCAGCAGCTTGGACGGCAGGCAGCCCCAGCATTTT
abundance: once
j_gene: TRBJ1-5
v_gene: TRBV5-1
d_gene: NA

CDR3aa: CASSSDSYSNQPQHF
CDR3nt: TGTGCCAGCAGTTCGGACAGCTATAGCAATCAGCCCCAGCATTTT
abundance: NA
j_gene: TRBJ1-5
v_gene: TRBV2
d_gene: NA

CDR3aa: CASSPMLAGSFYEQYF
CDR3nt: TGTGCCAGCAGCCCAATGCTAGCGGGGAGCTTCTACGAGCAGTACTTC
abundance: NA
j_gene: TRBJ2-7
v_gene: TRBV7-2
d_gene: TRBD2

CDR3aa: CASSVGNSGPRSGEQYF
CDR3nt: TGTGCCAGCAGCGTAGGCAATTCCGGGCCCCGGTCGGGCGAGCAGTACTTC
abundance: NA
j_gene: TRBJ2-7
v_gene: TRBV9
d_gene: NA

CDR3aa: CASRGTGGVQPQHF
CDR3nt: TGTGCCAGCAGGGGGACAGGGGGGGTCCAGCCCCAGCATTTT
abundance: NA
j_gene: TRBJ1-5
v_gene: TRBV28
d_gene: TRBD1

CDR3aa: CASRRTSSYEQYF
CDR3nt: TGTGCCAGCCGGCGTACATCTTCCTACGAGCAGTACTTC
abundance: NA
j_gene: TRBJ2-7
v_gene: TRBV28
d_gene: NA

CDR3aa: CASSQGDREGSGYTF
CDR3nt: TGTGCCAGCAGCCAAGGGGACAGGGAGGGGTCTGGCTACACCTTC
abundance: NA
j_gene: TRBJ1-2
v_gene: TRBV3-1/TRBV3-2
d_gene: TRBD1

CDR3aa: CASSQGQGWETQYF
CDR3nt: TGCGCCAGCAGCCAGGGACAGGGTTGGGAGACCCAGTACTTC
abundance: NA
j_gene: TRBJ2-5
v_gene: TRBV5-1
d_gene: TRBD1

CDR3aa: CASSPQGEPTGELFF
CDR3nt: TGTGCCAGCAGTCCTCAGGGAGAACCCACCGGGGAGCTGTTTTTT
abundance: NA
j_gene: TRBJ2-2
v_gene: TRBV28
d_gene: NA

CDR3aa: CASSLVAGATNYGYTF
CDR3nt: TGTGCCAGCAGCTTAGTGGCCGGGGCCACTAACTATGGCTACACCTTC
abundance: few
j_gene: TRBJ1-2
v_gene: TRBV7-9
d_gene: NA

CDR3aa: CAWSVRKGIGETQYF
CDR3nt: TGTGCCTGGAGTGTACGTAAGGGAATTGGTGAGACCCAGTACTTC
abundance: NA
j_gene: TRBJ2-5
v_gene: TRBV30
d_gene: NA

CDR3aa: CASSDGTPATYEQYF
CDR3nt: TGTGCCAGCAGTGACGGGACCCCTGCAACCTACGAGCAGTACTTC
abundance: NA
j_gene: TRBJ2-7
v_gene: TRBV6-1
d_gene: NA

CDR3aa: CASSQATGDTGELFF
CDR3nt: TGTGCCAGCAGCCAAGCCACGGGGGATACCGGGGAGCTGTTTTTT
abundance: NA
j_gene: TRBJ2-2
v_gene: TRBV4-2
d_gene: NA

CDR3aa: CASSLAPREMGTPIYF
CDR3nt: TGTGCCAGCAGCTTAGCGCCTCGGGAGATGGGGACCCCCATATATTTT
abundance: NA
j_gene: TRBJ1-3
v_gene: TRBV7-2
d_gene: NA

CDR3aa: CASSFRGQGYQPQHF
CDR3nt: TGTGCCAGCAGTTTTAGGGGACAGGGGTATCAGCCCCAGCATTTT
abundance: NA
j_gene: TRBJ1-5
v_gene: TRBV28
d_gene: TRBD1

CDR3aa: CASSLPGGDGYTF
CDR3nt: TGTGCCAGCAGTTTACCGGGGGGCGATGGCTACACCTTC
abundance: once
j_gene: TRBJ1-2
v_gene: TRBV28
d_gene: NA

CDR3aa: CASSLGGVPQHF
CDR3nt: TGTGCCAGCAGCTTAGGCGGTGTGCCCCAGCATTTT
abundance: NA
j_gene: TRBJ1-5
v_gene: TRBV7-2
d_gene: NA

CDR3aa: CSVIAMNEQFF
CDR3nt: TGCAGCGTTATCGCAATGAATGAGCAGTTCTTC
abundance: NA
j_gene: TRBJ2-1
v_gene: TRBV29-1
d_gene: NA

CDR3aa: CASRLAGEDEQYF
CDR3nt: TGTGCCAGCAGACTAGCGGGAGAGGACGAGCAGTACTTC
abundance: NA
j_gene: TRBJ2-7
v_gene: TRBV25-1
d_gene: TRBD2

CDR3aa: CASSPTGGSYEQYF
CDR3nt: TGTGCCAGCAGCCCCACGGGGGGGTCCTACGAGCAGTACTTC
abundance: NA
j_gene: TRBJ2-7
v_gene: TRBV6-2/TRBV6-3
d_gene: TRBD2

CDR3aa: CASSAPGTVYNEQFF
CDR3nt: TGTGCCAGCAGCGCCCCCGGGACAGTATACAATGAGCAGTTCTTC
abundance: NA
j_gene: TRBJ2-1
v_gene: TRBV9
d_gene: TRBD1

CDR3aa: CASSLDRAAYNEQFF
CDR3nt: TGTGCCAGCAGCTTAGACAGGGCGGCCTACAATGAGCAGTTCTTC
abundance: few
j_gene: TRBJ2-1
v_gene: TRBV7-3
d_gene: TRBD1

CDR3aa: CASSGAGTGVSVTQYF
CDR3nt: TGTGCCAGCAGTGGGGCCGGGACAGGGGTATCAGTTACGCAGTATTTT
abundance: NA
j_gene: TRBJ2-3
v_gene: TRBV6-1
d_gene: TRBD1

CDR3aa: CASSDRRTNTEAFF
CDR3nt: TGTGCCAGCAGTGACAGGAGGACGAACACTGAAGCTTTCTTT
abundance: NA
j_gene: TRBJ1-1
v_gene: TRBV2
d_gene: NA

CDR3aa: CASSQLIRDGELFF
CDR3nt: TGTGCCAGCAGCCAATTAATCCGGGACGGGGAGCTGTTTTTT
abundance: NA
j_gene: TRBJ2-2
v_gene: TRBV3-1/TRBV3-2
d_gene: NA

CDR3aa: CASSPTGSNEQFF
CDR3nt: TGTGCCAGCAGCCCGACAGGGTCCAATGAGCAGTTCTTC
abundance: NA
j_gene: TRBJ2-1
v_gene: TRBV5-5
d_gene: TRBD1

CDR3aa: CASSLGAFTDTQYF
CDR3nt: TGTGCCAGCAGCTTAGGGGCTTTCACAGATACGCAGTATTTT
abundance: NA
j_gene: TRBJ2-3
v_gene: TRBV7-2
d_gene: NA